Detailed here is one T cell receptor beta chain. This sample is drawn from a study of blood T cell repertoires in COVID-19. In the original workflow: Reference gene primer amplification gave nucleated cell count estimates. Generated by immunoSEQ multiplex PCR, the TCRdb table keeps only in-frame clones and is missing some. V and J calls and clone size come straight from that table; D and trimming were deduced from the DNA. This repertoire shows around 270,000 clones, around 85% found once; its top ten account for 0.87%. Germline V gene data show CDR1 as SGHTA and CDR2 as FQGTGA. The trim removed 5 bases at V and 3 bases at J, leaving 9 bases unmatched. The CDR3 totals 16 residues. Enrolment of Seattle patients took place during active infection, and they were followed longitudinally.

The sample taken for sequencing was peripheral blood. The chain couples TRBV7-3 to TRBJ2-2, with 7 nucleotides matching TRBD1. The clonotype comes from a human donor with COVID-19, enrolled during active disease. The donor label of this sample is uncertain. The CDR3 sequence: CASSATWDRDTGELFF. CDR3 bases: TGTGCCAGCAGCGCAACTTGGGACAGAGACACCGGGGAGCTGTTTTTT.